This T cell receptor (beta chain) was captured by sequencing in a study of T cells after yellow fever vaccination. Study overall: Fractions containing few cells were prepared with SMART-Seq v4 Ultra Low Input. Study-wide results and caveats: Booster samples showed a return of most primary-vaccination clones (roughly 96% CD4, approximately 85% CD8). By day 5 rather than day 15, the secondary response had peaked, though it was weaker.

On this clonotype itself: As yet, its antigen is unknown.

In making TCR cDNA, 5'RACE template switching added a universal primer site and UMIs to it. Via MiXCR, TCRdb re-called the 5' RACE reads, giving one row per CDR3 protein. The sample has 500,000 to 700,000 distinct CDR3 sequences; roughly 21% are singletons. With V trimmed by 8 bases and J by 0 bases, 13 bases remained unmatched. The CDR3 has 17 residues. Germline V gives CDR1 KGHSH, CDR2 LQKENI. Sequencing used PBMCs, obtained 15 days after the yellow fever booster vaccination. This sequence joins TRBV18 and TRBJ2-1, with 7 bases aligning to TRBD2. The TCR sequence derives from a man aged 25 to 45 who received the YFV17D yellow fever vaccine. CDR3 bases: TGTGCCAGCCTCCGCCAATCCGGCGGGAGCTCCTACAATGAGCAGTTCTTC. It encodes CASLRQSGGSSYNEQFF.